The clone carrying this T cell receptor beta chain was counted once. The CDR3 runs to 14 residues. Losses at the gene ends were 4 bases for V and 2 bases for J; bases not matched to a gene: 4. Germline V CDR1 and CDR2: SGHNT, YYREEE (reference sequence). The sample is drawn from a study of T cell changes during pregnancy in multiple sclerosis. TCRdb's copy holds only in-frame clones and misses some; the assay was immunoSEQ multiplex PCR. The repertoire holds about 100,000 clones, with almost 95% as singletons. The receptor was derived from a female donor with multiple sclerosis, enrolled in a pregnancy study. The source material was peripheral blood, sampled before pregnancy. This chain connects TRBV5-4 to TRBJ1-1; 8 positions agree with TRBD1. The DNA for the CDR3 is TGTGCCAGCAGCCTGACAGGGGCTAACACTGAAGCTTTCTTT. It is translated as CASSLTGANTEAFF.